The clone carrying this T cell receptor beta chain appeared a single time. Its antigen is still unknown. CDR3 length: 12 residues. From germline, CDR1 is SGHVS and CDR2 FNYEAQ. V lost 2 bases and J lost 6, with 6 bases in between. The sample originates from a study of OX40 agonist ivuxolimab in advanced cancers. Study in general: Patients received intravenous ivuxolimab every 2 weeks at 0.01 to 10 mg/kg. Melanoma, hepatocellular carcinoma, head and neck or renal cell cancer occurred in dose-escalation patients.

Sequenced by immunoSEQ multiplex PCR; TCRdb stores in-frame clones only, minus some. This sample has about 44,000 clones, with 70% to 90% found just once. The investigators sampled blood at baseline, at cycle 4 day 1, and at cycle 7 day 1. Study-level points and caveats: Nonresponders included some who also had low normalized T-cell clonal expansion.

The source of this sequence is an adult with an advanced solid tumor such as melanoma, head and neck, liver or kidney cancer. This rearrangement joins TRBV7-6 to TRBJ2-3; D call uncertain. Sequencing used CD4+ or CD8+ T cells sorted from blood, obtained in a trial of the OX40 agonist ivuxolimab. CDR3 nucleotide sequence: TGTGCCAGCAGCTTAAACGGGGATACGCAGTATTTT. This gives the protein CASSLNGDTQYF. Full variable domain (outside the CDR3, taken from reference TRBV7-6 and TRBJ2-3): GAGVSQSPRYKVTKRGQDVALRCDPISGHVSLYWYRQALGQGPEFLTYFNYEAQQDKSGLPNDRFSAERPEGSISTLTIQRTEQRDSAMYRCASSLNGDTQYFGPGTRLTVL.